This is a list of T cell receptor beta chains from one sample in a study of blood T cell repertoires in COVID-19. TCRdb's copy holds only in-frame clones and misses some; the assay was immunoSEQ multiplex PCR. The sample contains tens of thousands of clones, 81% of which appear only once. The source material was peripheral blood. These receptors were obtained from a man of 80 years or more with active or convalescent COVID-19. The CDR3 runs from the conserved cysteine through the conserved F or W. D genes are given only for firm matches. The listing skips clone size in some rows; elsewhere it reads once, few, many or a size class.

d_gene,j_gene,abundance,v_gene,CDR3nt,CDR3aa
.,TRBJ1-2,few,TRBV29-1,TGCAGCGTTGACCCCCCGTCCCGTAACTATGGCTACACCTTC,CSVDPPSRNYGYTF
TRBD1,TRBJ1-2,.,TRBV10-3,TGTGCCATCAGCGGACAGGGTTATGGCTACACCTTC,CAISGQGYGYTF
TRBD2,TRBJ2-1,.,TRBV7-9,TGTGCCAGCAGCTTAGAAGTGGGACTAGCGGGGGGCAACAATGAGCAGTTCTTC,CASSLEVGLAGGNNEQFF
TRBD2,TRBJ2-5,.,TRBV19,TGTGCCAGTAGTATGAGGCTTAGCGGGGGAGGAGAGACCCAGTACTTC,CASSMRLSGGGETQYF
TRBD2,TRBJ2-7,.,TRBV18,TGTGCCAGCTCACCACGGGGGGGACACGAGCAGTACTTC,CASSPRGGHEQYF
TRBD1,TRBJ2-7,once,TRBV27,TGTGCCAGCAGTTCCAGACAGGGGACCCTCGAGCAGTACTTC,CASSSRQGTLEQYF
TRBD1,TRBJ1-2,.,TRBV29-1,TGCAGCGTTGAACAGGTCCCCAGGGGGACTGGCTACACCTTC,CSVEQVPRGTGYTF
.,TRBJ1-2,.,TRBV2,TGTGCCAGCAGTCCCCGGGAGAACTATGGCTACACCTTC,CASSPRENYGYTF
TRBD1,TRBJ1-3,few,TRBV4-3,TGCGCCAGCAGCCAAGATCTCCCCCGGTTGGGCAGGGGGCCTGGAAACACCATATATTTT,CASSQDLPRLGRGPGNTIYF
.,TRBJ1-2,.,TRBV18,TGTGCCAGCTCACCGGCAGGGAACTATGGCTACACCTTC,CASSPAGNYGYTF
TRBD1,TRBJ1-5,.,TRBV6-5,TGTGCCAGCAGAACGACAGGGGAGAGTCCCCAGCATTTT,CASRTTGESPQHF
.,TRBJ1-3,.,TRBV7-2,TGTGCCAGCAGGGAGTCGAGCTCTGGAAACACCATATATTTT,CASRESSSGNTIYF
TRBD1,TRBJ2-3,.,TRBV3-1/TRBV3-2,TGTGCCAGCAGCCAACTCCTATTAGGACAGGGTCTAGATACGCAGTATTTT,CASSQLLLGQGLDTQYF
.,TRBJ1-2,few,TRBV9,TGTGCCAGCAGCGTAGCAAGGACAGCACGTGGCTATGGCTACACCTTC,CASSVARTARGYGYTF
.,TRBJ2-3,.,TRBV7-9,TGTGCCAGCAGCCACCATCGAGCGGTCTCGACAGATACGCAGTATTTT,CASSHHRAVSTDTQYF